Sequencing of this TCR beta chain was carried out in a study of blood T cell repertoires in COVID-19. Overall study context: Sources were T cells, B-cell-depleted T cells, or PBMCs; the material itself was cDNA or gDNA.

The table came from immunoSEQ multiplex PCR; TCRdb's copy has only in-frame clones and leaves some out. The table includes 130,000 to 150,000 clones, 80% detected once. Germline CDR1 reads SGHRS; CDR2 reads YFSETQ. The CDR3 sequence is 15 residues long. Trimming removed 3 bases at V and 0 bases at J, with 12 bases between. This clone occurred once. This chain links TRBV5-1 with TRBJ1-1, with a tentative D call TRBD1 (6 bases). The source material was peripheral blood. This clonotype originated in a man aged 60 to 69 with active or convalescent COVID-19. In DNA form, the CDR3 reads TGCGCCAGCAGCTCCTCCGGGACAATGAACACTGAAGCTTTCTTT. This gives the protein CASSSSGTMNTEAFF. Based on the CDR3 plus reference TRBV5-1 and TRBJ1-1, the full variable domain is KAGVTQTPRYLIKTRGQQVTLSCSPISGHRSVSWYQQTPGQGLQFLFEYFSETQRNKGNFPGRFSGRQFSNSRSEMNVSTLELGDSALYLCASSSSGTMNTEAFFGQGTRLTVV.